This T cell receptor (beta chain) was documented in a study of cytomegalovirus exposure and HLA in healthy donors. Study-wide findings and caveats: There were a few CMV-associated chains whose specificity for CMV antigens was confirmed in vitro.

About this clone itself: No antigen is known for it.

The V segment lost 4 bases and the J segment 5 bases; nucleotides outside the gene matches: 17. The CDR3 loop spans 18 amino acids. The germline CDR1 and CDR2 sequences are SEHNR and FQNEAQ (reference sequence). PCR employed 60 Vbeta and 13 Jbeta primers. Measured with immunoSEQ multiplex PCR; TCRdb has only the in-frame clones, and not every one. This sample has 100,000 to 150,000 clones, with 74% found just once. Sequenced sample: PBMCs. The rearrangement links TRBV7-9 to TRBJ2-1; 7 bases map to TRBD2. This clonotype originated in a woman in her fifties or sixties in good health and CMV-seropositive. CDR3 DNA: TGTGCCAGCAGCTCCCGGTTCTCTATGGGGGGGGTCGACAATGAGCAGTTCTTC. It encodes CASSSRFSMGGVDNEQFF.